The rows below give T cell receptor beta chains drawn from one sample of a study of beta chain features in type 1 diabetes. Libraries were prepared by immunoSEQ multiplex PCR; TCRdb keeps only in-frame clonotypes and omits some of them. The profile shows 150,000 to 200,000 clones, 50% to 70% of them singletons. Sequences were obtained from naive CD4+ T cells from blood. The source is a man aged 30 to 39 with type 1 diabetes. The CDR3 runs from the conserved cysteine through the conserved F or W. A D gene is named only where the DNA matches it firmly. Not all rows give a size; the values are once, few, many and, for expanded clones, a class.

size,J,D,V,DNA,CDR3
-,TRBJ1-6,TRBD1,TRBV5-1,TGCGCCAGCACCCTAGGGGGCCAGGCGAATTCACCCCTCCACTTT,CASTLGGQANSPLHF
few,TRBJ2-1,-,TRBV11-2,TGTGCCAGCAGTCACGATACTAGTCTTATGGGGAATGAGCAGTTCTTC,CASSHDTSLMGNEQFF
few,TRBJ1-1,-,TRBV29-1,TGCAGCGTTGAATTCTCTCTGAACACTGAAGCTTTCTTT,CSVEFSLNTEAFF
-,TRBJ2-7,TRBD1,TRBV7-2,TGTGCCAGCAGCTTAGCGGGGACAGGGGCAAGCGAGCAGTACTTC,CASSLAGTGASEQYF
-,TRBJ2-2,-,TRBV9,TGTGCCAGCAGCCCCTCCTCGGGACGTCTTGTCAGGGAGCTGTTTTTT,CASSPSSGRLVRELFF
-,TRBJ2-3,TRBD1,TRBV7-2,TGTGCCAGCAGCCTTGCCGGGACAGGGGGCACAGATACGCAGTATTTT,CASSLAGTGGTDTQYF
-,TRBJ2-1,-,TRBV18,TGTGCCAGCTCATCAGGACAGATAAGCTCCTACAATGAGCAGTTCTTC,CASSSGQISSYNEQFF
-,TRBJ2-3,-,TRBV29-1,TGCAGCGTTCAGCAAGGTAGCACAGATACGCAGTATTTT,CSVQQGSTDTQYF
few,TRBJ2-3,TRBD2,TRBV7-9,TGTGCCAGCAGCTTCGGCCTAGCGGGGTCGGATACGCAGTATTTT,CASSFGLAGSDTQYF
-,TRBJ2-3,-,TRBV5-4,TGTGCCAGCAGCTTGGTGGTCCTCGGCAGCACAGATACGCAGTATTTT,CASSLVVLGSTDTQYF
-,TRBJ2-3,-,TRBV28,TGTGCCAGCAGGACAGGCACAGATACGCAGTATTTT,CASRTGTDTQYF
-,TRBJ2-6,TRBD1,TRBV30,TGTGCCCGACAGGGAACTGGGGCCAACGTCCTGACTTTC,CARQGTGANVLTF
-,TRBJ2-7,TRBD1,TRBV6-5,TGTGCCAGCAGGAGACCGGGACAGGGCTACGAGCAGTACTTC,CASRRPGQGYEQYF
-,TRBJ1-1,TRBD1,TRBV30,TGTGCCTGGAGTGCGGGACAGGGGGCCGATTTCTTT,CAWSAGQGADFF
-,TRBJ1-5,-,TRBV29-1,TGCAGCGTTGAAGTGGGGGGGAGCAATCAGCCCCAGCATTTT,CSVEVGGSNQPQHF
-,TRBJ2-3,-,TRBV15,TGTGCCACCAGCAGAAGGATGGATACGCAGTATTTT,CATSRRMDTQYF
-,TRBJ2-1,-,TRBV4-3,TGCGCCAGCAGCCAAGCGGGGACCCTCTACAATGAGCAGTTCTTC,CASSQAGTLYNEQFF
few,TRBJ2-7,-,TRBV1,TGCACCAGCAGCCTGGACAGGGGAGGAGGGGAGCAGTACTTC,CTSSLDRGGGEQYF
few,TRBJ1-6,-,TRBV9,TGTGCCAGCAGCGTAGGGCGCACAGCTGGTTCACCCCTCCACTTT,CASSVGRTAGSPLHF
-,TRBJ2-1,-,TRBV5-1,TGCGCCAGCAGCTTAGGCGCAGGGCTGGGGAATGAGCAGTTCTTC,CASSLGAGLGNEQFF
few,TRBJ2-2,-,TRBV14,TGTGCCAGCAGCCTAACTAGGAACACCGGGGAGCTGTTTTTT,CASSLTRNTGELFF
-,TRBJ2-7,-,TRBV23-1,TGCGCCAGCAGTCAATATCTCTTTGGGAAGACCCACGAGCAGTACTTC,CASSQYLFGKTHEQYF
-,TRBJ1-2,-,TRBV10-3,TGTGCCATCAGTGAGGAGGAGGGGCCGCCCTACACCTTC,CAISEEEGPPYTF
-,TRBJ2-1,-,TRBV2,TGTGCCAGCAGTGAAGTCGGTGCCTACAATGAGCAGTTCTTC,CASSEVGAYNEQFF
once,TRBJ2-7,-,TRBV6-5,TGTGCCAGCAGTTACTCCTATATGCCCTACGAGCAGTACTTC,CASSYSYMPYEQYF
few,TRBJ2-5,-,TRBV7-2,TGTGCCAGCAGCTTCTGGGGGAGCCAAGAGACCCAGTACTTC,CASSFWGSQETQYF
-,TRBJ2-2,-,TRBV30,TGTGCCTGGAGTACACGACAGCTCTTCGGGGAGCTGTTTTTT,CAWSTRQLFGELFF
-,TRBJ2-3,TRBD2,TRBV4-3,TGCGCCAGCAGCTTACTAGCGGGGGCGGGTGATACGCAGTATTTT,CASSLLAGAGDTQYF
-,TRBJ2-3,-,TRBV29-1,TGCAGCGTGTACGGGACAAGTGGTAGCACAGATACGCAGTATTTT,CSVYGTSGSTDTQYF